This is a list of T cell receptor beta chains from one sample in a study of cytomegalovirus exposure and HLA in healthy donors. Measured with immunoSEQ multiplex PCR; TCRdb has only the in-frame clones, and not every one. The table has roughly 100,000 clones, roughly four fifths seen once. Sequences were obtained from PBMCs. These receptor sequences come from a female donor in good health and CMV-seropositive. Each CDR3 is given with its conserved first and last residue. The order of the fields is CDR3 DNA, CDR3 protein, D gene, J gene, clone size, V gene. The D gene is left open where the match is weak. For some rows the clone size is stated as once, few or many, or as a class when expanded; others skip it.

CDR3nt: TGTGCCAGCAGCGTTTCAGGGGTGGCCTATGGCTACACCTTC; CDR3aa: CASSVSGVAYGYTF; d_gene: .; j_gene: TRBJ1-2; abundance: .; v_gene: TRBV9
CDR3nt: TGCGCCAGCAGCCAACCAGGGGGCACCTTTGGAAACACCATATATTTT; CDR3aa: CASSQPGGTFGNTIYF; d_gene: TRBD1; j_gene: TRBJ1-3; abundance: .; v_gene: TRBV4-1
CDR3nt: TGTGCCAGCAGCTTTACCGGGACAGGGTCCTACGAGCAGTACTTC; CDR3aa: CASSFTGTGSYEQYF; d_gene: TRBD1; j_gene: TRBJ2-7; abundance: .; v_gene: TRBV11-2
CDR3nt: TGTGCCAGTAGTCCCCGACTAGTTCAGGGCAATGAGCAGTTCTTC; CDR3aa: CASSPRLVQGNEQFF; d_gene: .; j_gene: TRBJ2-1; abundance: .; v_gene: TRBV19
CDR3nt: TGTGCCAGCAGTTTATACGGCTCAGGGGGGATGAACACTGAAGCTTTCTTT; CDR3aa: CASSLYGSGGMNTEAFF; d_gene: TRBD1; j_gene: TRBJ1-1; abundance: .; v_gene: TRBV27
CDR3nt: TGTGCCAGCAGCTTAGTCGGACAGGGGGCGCGAGGCTACACCTTC; CDR3aa: CASSLVGQGARGYTF; d_gene: TRBD1; j_gene: TRBJ1-2; abundance: .; v_gene: TRBV13
CDR3nt: TGTGCCAGCAGTTTGGGAACAGGGGGTTCACCCCTCCACTTT; CDR3aa: CASSLGTGGSPLHF; d_gene: TRBD1; j_gene: TRBJ1-6; abundance: .; v_gene: TRBV6-4
CDR3nt: TGTGCCAGCAGTTTCGAGGGAGCCCGGAACACTGAAGCTTTCTTT; CDR3aa: CASSFEGARNTEAFF; d_gene: .; j_gene: TRBJ1-1; abundance: few; v_gene: TRBV5-4
CDR3nt: TGTTCCAGCAGCTTAGCTGGGACAGGGGCTTTCACTGAAGCTTTCTTT; CDR3aa: CSSSLAGTGAFTEAFF; d_gene: TRBD1; j_gene: TRBJ1-1; abundance: .; v_gene: TRBV7-9
CDR3nt: TGTGCCAGTAGTATGACTAGCGGGCTCTCCTACAATGAGCAGTTCTTC; CDR3aa: CASSMTSGLSYNEQFF; d_gene: TRBD2; j_gene: TRBJ2-1; abundance: once; v_gene: TRBV19